A selection of T cell receptor beta chains follows, all from one sample in a study of cytotoxic CD8 clonotypes in ibrutinib-treated CLL. Some clones are missing from TCRdb's copy, which holds only in-frame ones; the method was immunoSEQ multiplex PCR. The sample lists about 330,000 clones, over 55% occurring once. Sequenced material: PBMCs, taken after 36 months of ibrutinib treatment. The source of these receptors is a human donor with chronic lymphocytic leukemia. Each CDR3 is given with its conserved first and last residue. The order of the fields is clone size, V gene, J gene, D gene, CDR3 DNA, CDR3 protein. The D gene is left open where the match is weak. Only some rows state a clone size, as once, few, many or a class for expanded clones.

.	TRBV5-6	TRBJ2-5	TRBD2	TGTGCCAGCAGCGGGACTAGCGGGAGCACGTGGGTGACCCAGTACTTC	CASSGTSGSTWVTQYF
.	TRBV4-1	TRBJ2-7	TRBD1	TGCGCCAGCAGCCAGGGGCGTTGGACAGGGGGGGGCATACTACGCTCCTACGAGCAGTACTTC	CASSQGRWTGGGILRSYEQYF
.	TRBV28	TRBJ1-1	TRBD1	TGTGCCAGCAGTCTACCCGGGACAGGGTGGAGAGCTTTCTTT	CASSLPGTGWRAFF
.	TRBV2	TRBJ1-2	TRBD1	TGTGCCAGCAGTGTCAGGGGGGACTATGGCTACACCTTC	CASSVRGDYGYTF
.	TRBV7-3	TRBJ2-4	.	TGTGCCAGCAGCCCATCCGGGAGTAAGGACATTCAGTACTTC	CASSPSGSKDIQYF
few	TRBV7-2	TRBJ2-2	.	TGTGCCAGCAGCTCCCGGGGTTTGATCAGCGGGGAGCTGTTTTTT	CASSSRGLISGELFF
.	TRBV29-1	TRBJ1-2	TRBD1	TGCAGCGTGGGGGGAGTAAGGACAGGCGCCAACTATGGCTACACCTTC	CSVGGVRTGANYGYTF
.	TRBV7-3	TRBJ2-1	TRBD2	TGTGCCAGCAGCTATCGACTAGCGGGCTACAATGAGCAGTTCTTC	CASSYRLAGYNEQFF
.	TRBV5-6	TRBJ2-3	.	TGTGCCAGCAGCTTTCCCACAAGGTCCAGTGGGCAGTATTTT	CASSFPTRSSGQYF
.	TRBV11-3	TRBJ2-1	.	TGTGCCAGCAGCCTCCGGGGTAGCAATGAGCAGTTCTTC	CASSLRGSNEQFF
once	TRBV18	TRBJ1-1	.	TGTGCCAGCTCCGCGAAGGGTAACACTGAAGCTTTCTTT	CASSAKGNTEAFF
few	TRBV5-6	TRBJ2-4	.	TGTGCCAGCAGCAAAAGGGGGGAAGGAGACATTCAGTACTTC	CASSKRGEGDIQYF
.	TRBV4-1	TRBJ1-5	.	TGCGCCAGCAGCCAAGATTCAGGAGACAGAGGTTTCGGTTGGCCCCAGCATTTT	CASSQDSGDRGFGWPQHF
.	TRBV4-1	TRBJ2-3	.	TGCGCCAGCCTACCAATGCCCCTAAGCACAGATACGCAGTATTTT	CASLPMPLSTDTQYF
.	TRBV6-6	TRBJ1-5	.	TGTGCCAGCAGTCCCGGGGGGGGCAGACAGCCCCAGCATTTT	CASSPGGGRQPQHF
.	TRBV19	TRBJ2-1	TRBD2	TGTGCCAGTAGTATTAGGCGGGAGGGCCGGAATGAGCAGTTCTTC	CASSIRREGRNEQFF
once	TRBV7-6	TRBJ1-1	.	TGTGCCAGCAGCCCAGGCCTGAACACTGAAGCTTTCTTT	CASSPGLNTEAFF
.	TRBV29-1	TRBJ1-5	.	TGCAGCGTTAAGGAACAGTACAATCAGCCCCAGCATTTT	CSVKEQYNQPQHF
.	TRBV27	TRBJ2-7	.	TGTGCCAGCAGTTTTTTACTGGGGGGCGAGCAGTACTTC	CASSFLLGGEQYF
few	TRBV21-1	TRBJ1-5	.	TGTGCCAGCGTTGGCAATCAGCCCCAGCATTTT	CASVGNQPQHF
.	TRBV5-1	TRBJ2-5	TRBD1	TGCGCCAGCAGCTTGGGGGACAGCCAAGAGACCCAGTACTTC	CASSLGDSQETQYF
few	TRBV6-5	TRBJ1-2	TRBD1	TGTGCCAGCAGCCCCGACAGGGGCTATGGCTACACCTTC	CASSPDRGYGYTF
.	TRBV7-9	TRBJ2-2	.	TGTGCCAGCAGCTTATTTGTCGGGGAGCTGTTTTTT	CASSLFVGELFF
.	TRBV29-1	TRBJ2-7	.	TGCAGCGTTGGGAGGAACCAGGACGAGCAGTACTTC	CSVGRNQDEQYF
.	TRBV15	TRBJ2-7	.	TGTGCCACCAGCATTAATGCGGGGCCTGGGAACTACGAGCAGTACTTC	CATSINAGPGNYEQYF
.	TRBV19	TRBJ2-3	.	TGTGCCAGTAGTATAGAGGAGAGGGGGGGCTGGACAGATACGCAGTATTTT	CASSIEERGGWTDTQYF
.	TRBV6-5	TRBJ2-7	.	TGTGCCATAGTGGACGGACTAAACTACGAGCAGTACTTC	CAIVDGLNYEQYF
.	TRBV7-9	TRBJ1-1	TRBD1	TGTGCCAGCAGCTTAGCGGACAGGGTTCGGACTGAAGCTTTCTTT	CASSLADRVRTEAFF